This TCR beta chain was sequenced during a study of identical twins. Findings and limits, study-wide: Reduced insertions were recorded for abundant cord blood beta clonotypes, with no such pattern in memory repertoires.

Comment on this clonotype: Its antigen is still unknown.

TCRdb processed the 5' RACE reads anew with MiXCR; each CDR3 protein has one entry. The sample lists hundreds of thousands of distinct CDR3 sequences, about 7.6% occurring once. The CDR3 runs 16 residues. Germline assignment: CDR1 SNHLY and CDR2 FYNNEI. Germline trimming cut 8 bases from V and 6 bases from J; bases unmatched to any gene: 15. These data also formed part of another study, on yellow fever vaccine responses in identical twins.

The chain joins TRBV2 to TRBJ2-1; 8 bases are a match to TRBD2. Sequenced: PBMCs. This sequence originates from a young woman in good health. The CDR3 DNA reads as TGTGCCAGCGTAGAGCTCGCCGGGACTAGGCTCAATGAGCAGTTCTTC. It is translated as CASVELAGTRLNEQFF.